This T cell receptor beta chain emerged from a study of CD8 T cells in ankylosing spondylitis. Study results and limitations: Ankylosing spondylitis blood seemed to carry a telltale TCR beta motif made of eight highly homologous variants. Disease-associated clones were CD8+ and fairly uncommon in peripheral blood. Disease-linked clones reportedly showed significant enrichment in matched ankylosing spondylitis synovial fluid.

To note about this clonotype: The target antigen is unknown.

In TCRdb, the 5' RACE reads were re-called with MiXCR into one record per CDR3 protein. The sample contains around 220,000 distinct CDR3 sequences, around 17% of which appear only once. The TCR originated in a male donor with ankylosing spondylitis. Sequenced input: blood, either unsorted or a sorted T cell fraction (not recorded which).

The CDR3 sequence is CASTGQGAGEQYF. The DNA for the CDR3 is TGTGCCAGCACGGGACAGGGGGCAGGCGAGCAGTACTTC. The rearrangement links TRBV2 to TRBJ2-7; TRBD1 aligns across 12 bases. The CDR3 sequence is 13 residues long. CDR1 SNHLY and CDR2 FYNNEI come from the germline V gene. The J segment lost 6 bases and the V segment lost 7 bases, leaving 4 bases of the junction unmatched.